A single sample gave rise to the 20 T cell receptor beta chains below, sequenced in a study of CD4 and CD8 cells across lung adenocarcinoma regions. TCRdb independently ran MiXCR on the PCR reads; one entry per CDR3 protein. Of several thousand distinct CDR3 sequences listed, more than 45% are singletons. The sequencing sample was made of CD8+ T cells from the center of a lung tumor. These receptors all stem from a male donor with lung adenocarcinoma. The CD4 and CD8 labels of this study may be unreliable.

The chain has TRBV6-4 and TRBJ2-3; no clear D. The CDR3 runs 13 residues. From germline, CDR1 is MRHNA and CDR2 SNTAGT. Trimming removed 3 bases at V and 2 bases at J, with 6 bases between. In DNA form, the CDR3 reads TGTGCCAGCAGTGAAAAAGACACAGATACGCAGTATTTT. Its protein is CASSEKDTDTQYF.

The chain carries TRBV6-5 and TRBJ2-5, with TRBD2 matching 11 bases. With V trimmed by 3 bases and J by 11 bases, 8 bases remained unmatched. Germline V lookup: CDR1 MNHEY, CDR2 SVGAGI. CDR3 length: 14 residues. Here the CDR3 reads CASSYTSGSWEQYF. The CDR3 DNA reads TGTGCCAGCAGTTATACTAGCGGGAGTTGGGAGCAGTACTTC.

The chain links TRBV4-1 to TRBJ2-1; 7 nucleotides match TRBD2. Germline V CDR1 and CDR2: MGHRA, YSYEKL. This CDR3 contains 13 residues. With 5 bases clipped from V and 8 bases from J, the junction kept 6 bases outside the gene matches. CDR3 in amino acids: CASSVTSEDEQFF. In DNA form, the CDR3 reads TGCGCCAGCAGCGTAACTAGCGAGGATGAGCAGTTCTTC.

The rearrangement links TRBV20-1 to TRBJ2-1; 9 nucleotides match TRBD2. The CDR3 is made up of 15 amino acids. After removal of 0 bases from V and 6 bases from J, the junction contained 6 bases not matched to a gene. Germline assignment: CDR1 DFQATT and CDR2 SNEGSKA (reference sequence). The CDR3 coding sequence is TGCAGTGCTAGAGATCTTGGACTAGCGTCCAATGAGCAGTTCTTC. Encoded protein: CSARDLGLASNEQFF.

The V gene is TRBV6-1, the J gene TRBJ1-2; D gene unclear. The CDR3 is 14 amino acids. Trimming took 8 bases from V and 1 from J, leaving 14 bases between them. Germline CDR1 is MNHNS and CDR2 is SASEGT. CDR3 sequence (DNA): TGTGCCAGCTCCTCCCCGCGGGGTAACTATGGCTACACCTTC. Amino acid sequence: CASSSPRGNYGYTF.

The chain employs TRBV6-1 and TRBJ2-2; tentatively, D is TRBD1 (6 bases). CDR3 length: 14 residues. In germline, CDR1 is MNHNS, CDR2 SASEGT. V was clipped by 6 bases and J by 4 bases, with 12 bases between them. CDR3 sequence reads: CASRLLQGTGELFF. The CDR3, as DNA: TGTGCCAGCAGGCTACTACAGGGCACCGGGGAGCTGTTTTTT.

The rearrangement links TRBV10-1 to TRBJ2-3, with TRBD1 matching 7 bases. Unmatched junction bases numbered 1, after V lost 4 bases and J lost 3 bases. The V gene's germline CDR1 is WNHNN and CDR2 SYGVQD (reference sequence). The CDR3 runs 13 residues. The CDR3 DNA reads TGCGCCAGCAGTGGACAGGGAACAGATACGCAGTATTTT. Translation gives CASSGQGTDTQYF.

The genes are TRBV6-1 and TRBJ2-5, with 7 bases that match TRBD1. V was pared by 6 bases and J by 11 bases, with 18 bases of the junction left unmatched. From germline, CDR1 is MNHNS and CDR2 SASEGT. This CDR3 has 15 amino acids. This CDR3 is CASRPPGTALRGQYF. The CDR3 nucleotides read TGTGCCAGCAGACCCCCCGGGACAGCCCTACGAGGGCAGTACTTC.

This clonotype has only a few counts. The chain employs TRBV9 and TRBJ1-6; TRBD1 is a possible D gene (6 bases). V was pared by 3 bases and J by 9 bases, with 16 bases between. This CDR3 region has 15 residues. Looked up from germline, CDR1 is SGDLS and CDR2 is YYNGEE. The CDR3 bases are TGTGCCAGCAGCGCCCGTACAGGGTCTAGTTCACCCCTCCACTTT. It translates to CASSARTGSSSPLHF.

The chain recombines TRBV10-2 with TRBJ2-6; 7 nucleotides align to TRBD1. Germline values: CDR1 WSHSY, CDR2 SAAADI. CDR3 length: 16 residues. V trimming: 6 bases; J trimming: 2 bases; junction bases outside the gene matches: 7. CDR3 residues: CASSPAQGAGANVLTF. The CDR3 coding sequence is TGCGCCAGCAGCCCCGCGCAGGGGGCTGGGGCCAACGTCCTGACTTTC.

Ten or more counts support this clonotype. The chain joins TRBV7-3 to TRBJ2-1; 8 bases fit TRBD1. There are 16 residues in the CDR3. Germline-derived CDR1 and CDR2 are SGHTA and FQGTGA. The V segment lost 2 bases and the J segment 5 bases; nucleotides outside the gene matches: 8. CDR3 in amino acids: CASSLARTGRNNEQFF. The DNA for the CDR3 is TGTGCCAGCAGCTTAGCACGGACAGGGAGAAACAATGAGCAGTTCTTC.

The chain uses TRBV27 and TRBJ2-1, with D tentatively TRBD2 (6 bases). CDR1 MNHEY and CDR2 SMNVEV come from the germline V gene (reference sequence). The V and J ends lost 5 bases and 4 bases respectively, with 21 bases between them. The CDR3 consists of 17 residues. CDR3 region: CASSPTSRGWTYNEQFF. CDR3 sequence (DNA): TGTGCCAGCAGTCCTACTTCCCGGGGGTGGACGTACAATGAGCAGTTCTTC.

This clonotype was recorded a few times. V usage is TRBV6-5 and J usage is TRBJ2-1; tentatively, D is TRBD2 (5 bases). The V gene lost 6 bases and the J gene lost 0 bases, with 12 bases spanning the gap. This CDR3 spans 15 amino acids. Germline V CDR1 and CDR2: MNHEY, SVGAGI. The CDR3 DNA sequence: TGTGCCAGCAGCTTAGCGCCGCCCTCCTACAATGAGCAGTTCTTC. Its protein product is CASSLAPPSYNEQFF.

V usage is TRBV5-4 and J usage is TRBJ2-1; no definite D call. Between the trimmed V and J ends, which lost 5 bases and 1 base, there was a span of 10 bases. The CDR3 is 14 residues long. Germline CDR1 reads SGHNT; CDR2 reads YYREEE (reference sequence). The CDR3 sequence is CASRPAASYNEQFF. The CDR3 nucleotides are TGTGCCAGCAGACCAGCCGCATCCTACAATGAGCAGTTCTTC.

Ten or more counts support this clonotype. This sequence joins TRBV7-9 and TRBJ2-1, with a tentative D call TRBD1 (5 bases). V lost 3 bases and J 10 bases, leaving 10 bases between the germline ends. The length of the CDR3 is 12 residues. CDR1 and CDR2 (germline): SEHNR, FQNEAQ (reference sequence). CDR3 in DNA: TGTGCCAGCAGCTTGGGGCTGAACGAGCAGTTCTTC. Encoded protein: CASSLGLNEQFF.

This clonotype has ten or more counts. This chain uses TRBV27 with TRBJ2-2; 10 bases map to TRBD2. The CDR3 covers 15 residues. The V and J ends lost 6 bases and 4 bases, in that order; junction bases with no gene match: 5. Per germline, CDR1 MNHEY and CDR2 SMNVEV (reference sequence). This CDR3 is CASRQTSGFTGELFF. CDR3 bases: TGTGCCAGCAGGCAGACTAGCGGGTTCACCGGGGAGCTGTTTTTT.

Only one count was recorded for this clonotype. The chain carries TRBV6-1 and TRBJ2-3, with unresolved D. The germline V and J ends were trimmed by 11 bases and 2 bases, with 11 bases remaining between them. Germline CDR1 reads MNHNS; CDR2 reads SASEGT. The CDR3 is made up of 12 amino acids. The CDR3 here is CAGKRDTDTQYF. The CDR3 DNA is TGTGCCGGCAAAAGGGACACAGATACGCAGTATTTT.

Of note for this clonotype: At one boundary the junction diverges from the germline segment, which might be a read error. The J gene is TRBJ2-5, the V gene TRBV6-1; 9 nucleotides align to TRBD2. CDR3 size: 14 residues. In germline, CDR1 is MNHNS, CDR2 SASEGT. The DNA for the CDR3 is TGTGCCGGCCGCGGGGCGGGGGGGCAAAAGACTCAGTACTTC. Its translation is CAGRGAGGQKTQYF.

J is TRBJ2-2 and V is TRBV10-3, with 10 bases lining up with TRBD2. The junction had 1 base not matched to a gene; V was cut back by 11 bases and J by 4 bases. CDR1 and CDR2 (germline): ENHRY, SYGVKD. The CDR3 is 12 amino acids. The CDR3 reads CAASGGTGELFF. CDR3 nucleotide sequence: TGTGCCGCTAGCGGGGGCACCGGGGAGCTGTTTTTT.

The chain recombines TRBV12-3 or TRBV12-4 with TRBJ2-4, with D unclear. V was cut by 2 bases and J by 9 bases, with 20 bases left in between. There are 16 residues in the CDR3. As DNA, the CDR3 is TGTGCCAGCAGTTTATCTCCTCTTCCCCAAGTAGGCATTCAGTACTTC. This translates into CASSLSPLPQVGIQYF.